The 26 T cell receptor beta chains below were found in one sample sequenced in a study of T-cell reconstitution after alpha-beta-depleted transplantation in children (dated by TCRdb to the mid-2010s). The paper as a whole reports these results and caveats: Over subsequent months, a decline in hyperexpanded clone frequencies was noted, and after one year, T-cell counts and TCRbeta diversity were mostly ascribed to newly produced T cells.

The sample's treatment or condition label, decoded: allogeneic hematopoietic cell transplantation with graft depleted of TCRalphabeta T cells and CD19 B cells. The antigens of these receptors remain unknown. Receptor libraries were prepared by PCR. The instrument was an Illumina HiSeq 2500. TCR library preparation used molecular barcoding, with unique molecular identifiers applied to normalize quantification of the TCRbeta repertoire. TCRdb took the public reads, trimmed them with fastp at Q25, ran MiXCR for clone calling and kept in-frame beta chains. Every distinct CDR3 protein forms one entry, paired with its most common genes and DNA. Here the sample has hundreds of thousands of distinct CDR3 sequences; around 7.1% occur a single time. Approximately 9% of the sample belongs to the ten largest clones. The sample here was peripheral blood, taken 360 days after TCRalphabeta/CD19-depleted stem cell transplant. These receptors all stem from a female patient between 2 and 15 years old who had a stem cell transplant for Fanconi anemia, so the T cells may come from the graft donor.

About this clonotype itself: A much larger clone differs from this one at a single base, so this may be a read error. The chain carries TRBV5-1 and TRBJ2-1; D remains unclear. Germline CDR1 SGHRS, CDR2 YFSETQ. The CDR3 is made up of 14 amino acids. CDR3 region: CASIDFKGTNEQCF. In nucleotides, the CDR3 is TGCGCCAGCATAGACTTCAAGGGCACGAATGAGCAGTGCTTC.

This clonotype was seen at least ten times. The chain recombines TRBV29-1 with TRBJ1-1; unclear D gene. This CDR3 has 12 residues. The V end was cut by 0 bases, the J end by 7 bases, with 9 bases between. CDR1 SQVTM and CDR2 ANQGSEA come from the germline V gene. CDR3 protein: CSVEEKGYEAFF. CDR3 DNA: TGCAGCGTTGAAGAAAAGGGCTATGAAGCTTTCTTT.

Ten or more counts support this clonotype. The V gene is TRBV7-6, the J gene TRBJ2-1, with D perhaps TRBD2 (7 bases). The CDR3 totals 15 residues. Germline CDR1 and CDR2: SGHVS and FNYEAQ. Trimming cost V 3 bases and J 3 bases, with 12 bases left between them. CDR3 nucleotide sequence: TGTGCCAGCAGCTTGGGAGGGGGGGGCTACAATGAGCAGTTCTTC. It translates to CASSLGGGGYNEQFF.

This chain connects TRBV2 to TRBJ2-1, with D uncertain. CDR1 and CDR2 (germline): SNHLY, FYNNEI. The CDR3 consists of 15 residues. The V and J ends lost 7 bases and 8 bases respectively, with 21 bases between them. The CDR3 DNA reads as TGTGCCAGCAACCCCGATCCGTCCCTAGTCGATGAGCAGTTCTTC. Its protein product is CASNPDPSLVDEQFF.

In its sample, this clonotype was seen many times. The CDR3 bases are TGTGCCAGCAGTTTCAGGGACGGGCCCTACAATGAGCAGTTCTTC. It encodes CASSFRDGPYNEQFF. The chain recombines TRBV28 with TRBJ2-1, with D possibly called TRBD1 or TRBD2 (5 bases each). The CDR3 runs 15 residues. In germline, CDR1 is MDHEN, CDR2 SYDVKM. Trimming shortened V by 3 bases and J by 2 bases, and 11 bases separated the two germline ends.

This clonotype was seen at least ten times. The rearrangement joins TRBV9 to TRBJ2-4, with 9 positions matching TRBD2. CDR3 length: 14 residues. After removal of 4 bases from V and 6 bases from J, the junction contained 5 bases not matched to a gene. Germline loops: CDR1 SGDLS, CDR2 YYNGEE. In nucleotides, the CDR3 is TGTGCCAGCAGCCCTAGCGGGACCCTAAACATTCAGTACTTC. It codes for CASSPSGTLNIQYF.

With regard to this clonotype: This may arise from a read error, as a much more abundant clone is one base away. CDR3 DNA: TGTGCCAGCAGCCTAGGAGTTTCTAGGCAGTTCTTC. Its translation is CASSLGVSRQFF. The chain is built from TRBV14 and TRBJ2-1; no reliable D call. In germline, CDR1 is SGHDN, CDR2 FVKESK. CDR3 size: 12 residues. V lost 4 bases and J 12 bases, leaving 13 bases between the germline ends.

This clonotype has a count of ten or more. This sequence joins TRBV5-1 and TRBJ2-7, with unresolved D. Germline CDR1 is SGHRS and CDR2 is YFSETQ. The CDR3 is made up of 13 amino acids. The germline V and J ends were trimmed by 0 bases and 4 bases, with 8 bases remaining between them. The CDR3 reads CASSLGAWYEQYF. The CDR3 bases are TGCGCCAGCAGCTTGGGGGCCTGGTACGAGCAGTACTTC.

This clonotype has just a few counts. The chain joins TRBV29-1 to TRBJ1-1; 7 bases match TRBD1. The CDR3 totals 14 residues. Germline V gene sequence: CDR1 SQVTM, CDR2 ANQGSEA. The V gene end was trimmed by 0 bases and the J gene end by 5 bases; junction bases not matched to a gene: 6. The CDR3 DNA sequence: TGCAGCGTTGAAGATCAACCAGGGGGAACTGAAGCTTTCTTT. This encodes CSVEDQPGGTEAFF.

This clonotype appeared many times. The rearrangement links TRBV7-3 to TRBJ2-1, with no clear D. The germline V and J ends were trimmed by 8 bases and 7 bases, with 15 bases remaining between them. CDR3 size: 13 residues. The V gene's germline CDR1 is SGHTA and CDR2 FQGTGA. In nucleotides, the CDR3 is TGTGCCAGCGGGCTAATCACGAGTAATGAGCAGTTCTTC. Residues: CASGLITSNEQFF.

This clonotype was counted a few times. At one of its ends the junction is not consistent with the germline gene, which may arise from a read error. The J gene is TRBJ2-7, the V gene TRBV28; D perhaps matches TRBD2 (6 bases). The CDR3 contains 14 residues. Germline CDR1 MDHEN, CDR2 SYDVKM. The CDR3: CASTIPGLPYEQYF. The CDR3 coding sequence is TGTGCCAGCACCATCCCGGGACTGCCCTATGAGCAGTACTTC.

This clonotype was counted many times. The V and J genes are TRBV12-3 or TRBV12-4 and TRBJ1-1, with a tentative D call TRBD1 (6 bases). The CDR3 contains 11 residues. V lost 6 bases, J lost 8 bases, and 10 bases lay in between. The chain's CDR3 is CASSRDREAFF. In DNA form, the CDR3 reads TGTGCCAGCAGCCGTGACAGGGAAGCTTTCTTT.

This clonotype has a count of ten or more. This chain joins TRBV20-1 and TRBJ2-3; 8 bases are shared with TRBD2. Germline assignment: CDR1 DFQATT and CDR2 SNEGSKA (reference sequence). V lost 2 bases and J lost 0; bases outside the gene matches: 1. The CDR3 consists of 14 residues. The CDR3 here is CSARSSGSTDTQYF. CDR3 DNA sequence: TGCAGTGCTAGATCTAGCGGGAGCACAGATACGCAGTATTTT.

Only a few counts were recorded for this clonotype. This chain connects TRBV11-2 to TRBJ2-5; D ambiguous. The length of the CDR3 is 15 residues. V gave up 0 bases and J gave up 4 bases, with 12 bases separating them. In germline, CDR1 is SGHAT, CDR2 FQNNGV. CDR3 protein: CASSLDPLPGETQYF. The CDR3, as DNA: TGTGCCAGCAGCTTAGATCCCCTCCCAGGAGAGACCCAGTACTTC.

This clonotype was picked up a small number of times. The chain links TRBV20-1 to TRBJ1-5; D is undetermined. The CDR3 totals 14 residues. V was pared by 2 bases and J by 0 bases, with 8 bases between. The germline gives CDR1 DFQATT, CDR2 SNEGSKA (reference sequence). The CDR3 loop is CSARQAHSNQPQHF. For the CDR3, the DNA is TGCAGTGCTAGACAGGCACATAGCAATCAGCCCCAGCATTTT.

This clonotype has at least ten counts. This rearrangement joins TRBV7-9 to TRBJ1-6; possibly TRBD1 for D (6 bases). The V end lost 3 bases, the J end lost 9 bases, and 12 bases lay between the germline ends. The CDR3 extends over 14 amino acids. Germline values: CDR1 SEHNR, CDR2 FQNEAQ (reference sequence). The CDR3, as DNA: TGTGCCAGCAGCTTCCCCGAAGGGGGTTCACCCCTCCACTTT. Translated, it gives CASSFPEGGSPLHF.

This clonotype was detected ten times or more. The gene calls are TRBV6-5 and TRBJ2-2; D gene unclear. The V and J ends lost 6 bases and 2 bases respectively, with 7 bases between them. This CDR3 has 13 residues. Germline V gives CDR1 MNHEY, CDR2 SVGAGI. CDR3 sequence reads: CASSRINTGELFF. DNA for the CDR3: TGTGCCAGCAGCCGCATAAACACCGGGGAGCTGTTTTTT.

The chain employs TRBV10-3 and TRBJ1-2; D not resolved. The CDR3 sequence is 14 residues long. Germline V CDR1 and CDR2: ENHRY, SYGVKD. Trimming cost V 0 bases and J 7 bases, with 12 bases left between them. The CDR3 reads CAISESYGESGYTF. In DNA form, the CDR3 reads TGTGCCATCAGTGAGTCGTACGGGGAGAGTGGCTACACCTTC.

This clonotype was recorded at least ten times. The chain recombines TRBV29-1 with TRBJ1-1; tentatively, D is TRBD1 (6 bases). CDR3 length: 12 residues. Germline lookup yields CDR1 SQVTM and CDR2 ANQGSEA. V was cut by 6 bases and J by 1 base, with 9 bases left in between. CDR3 loop: CSVGTSNTEAFF. The DNA of the CDR3 is TGCAGCGTAGGGACATCGAACACTGAAGCTTTCTTT.

The chain links TRBV18 to TRBJ1-1; D remains ambiguous. CDR3 length: 15 amino acids. V lost 4 bases, J lost 2 bases, and 14 bases lay in between. The V gene's germline CDR1 is KGHSH and CDR2 LQKENI. This CDR3 reads CASSLGFDYNTEAFF. CDR3 sequence (DNA): TGTGCCAGCTCACTGGGTTTCGATTACAACACTGAAGCTTTCTTT.

This clonotype was counted ten times or more. This sequence joins TRBV4-2 and TRBJ1-1; 7 nucleotides align to TRBD1. V shed 5 bases and J 2 bases; nucleotides not matched to a gene: 14. This CDR3 comprises 17 residues. Germline values: CDR1 LGHNA, CDR2 YNFKEQ. CDR3 sequence reads: CASSFPPGQLINTEAFF. CDR3 DNA sequence: TGTGCCAGCAGCTTCCCACCGGGACAGCTAATTAACACTGAAGCTTTCTTT.

This clonotype has ten or more counts. This sequence joins TRBV7-3 and TRBJ2-1; D is unresolved. CDR1 and CDR2 (germline): SGHTA, FQGTGA. The V end lost 2 bases, the J end lost 4 bases, and 15 bases lay between the germline ends. The CDR3 is made up of 16 amino acids. This chain's CDR3 is CASSLAPWRTYNEQFF. DNA of the CDR3: TGTGCCAGCAGCTTAGCCCCTTGGAGAACGTACAATGAGCAGTTCTTC. The full variable domain, its missing parts supplied by reference TRBV7-3 and TRBJ2-1, is GAGVSQTPSNKVTEKGKYVELRCDPISGHTALYWYRQSLGQGPEFLIYFQGTGAADDSGLPNDRFFAVRPEGSVSTLKIQRTERGDSAVYLCASSLAPWRTYNEQFFGPGTRLTVL.

Of note for this clonotype: At one end the junction does not follow the germline gene, possibly because of a read error. V is TRBV20-1 and J is TRBJ2-3; TRBD2 agrees at 13 bases. This CDR3 region has 18 residues. Per germline, CDR1 DFQATT and CDR2 SNEGSKA (reference sequence). This chain's CDR3 is CSAGLAGDQTGYTDTQYF. The CDR3 DNA sequence: TGCAGTGCTGGACTAGCGGGGGACCAGACGGGATACACAGATACACAGTATTTT.

This clonotype was seen ten or more times. The J gene is TRBJ1-6, the V gene TRBV20-1; possible D gene TRBD1, 6 bases. Germline V gives CDR1 DFQATT, CDR2 SNEGSKA (reference sequence). The V gene lost 0 bases and the J gene lost 6 bases, with 15 bases spanning the gap. The length of the CDR3 is 16 residues. The CDR3 reads CSARDLQGRGNSPLHF. CDR3 DNA sequence: TGCAGTGCTAGAGATTTGCAGGGGCGCGGTAATTCACCCCTCCACTTT.

This clonotype was picked up many times. The chain joins TRBV29-1 to TRBJ1-2; D is uncertain. Trimming left V 0 bases short and J 4 bases short, with 9 bases between. The V gene's germline CDR1 is SQVTM and CDR2 ANQGSEA. This CDR3 region has 13 residues. The CDR3, as DNA: TGCAGCGTTGAAGACACAAGGTCCTATGGCTACACCTTC. Protein sequence: CSVEDTRSYGYTF.

This clonotype was detected ten times or more. The genes are TRBV5-6 and TRBJ1-1; D is ambiguous. CDR3 length equals 13 residues. Germline V gene lookup returns CDR1 SGHDT and CDR2 YYEEEE. V dropped 0 bases and J dropped 3 bases, with 6 bases sitting between them. The CDR3 DNA follows: TGTGCCAGCAGCTTGGAGGAGTACACTGAAGCTTTCTTT. Its protein is CASSLEEYTEAFF.